The subject of this entry is one T cell receptor (beta chain). Its antigen is not identified. This sample was included in a study of cytomegalovirus exposure and HLA in healthy donors. Study-wide results and caveats: Researchers had no immune exposure information except CMV serostatus available.

Primers: 60 Vbeta forward and 13 Jbeta reverse. Assay: immunoSEQ multiplex PCR; the TCRdb copy retains only in-frame clones and omits some. The repertoire holds 130,000 to 150,000 clones, with about 83% as singletons. Each donor's status was that of a healthy bone marrow donor. The length of the CDR3 is 17 residues. Trimming removed 0 bases at V and 2 bases at J, with 17 bases between. Germline assignment: CDR1 GTSNPN and CDR2 SVGIG (reference sequence). Material for sequencing was PBMCs. This clonotype was sampled from a man aged 35 to 55 in good health and CMV-seropositive. J is TRBJ1-3 and V is TRBV30; D is possibly TRBD1 (5 bases). In DNA form, the CDR3 reads TGTGCCTGGAGTGTACTGGGGGGAGTGTATGCTGGAAACACCATATATTTT. Amino acids: CAWSVLGGVYAGNTIYF. The full variable domain, rest sourced from reference TRBV30 and TRBJ1-3, is SQTIHQWPATLVQPVGSPLSLECTVEGTSNPNLYWYRQAAGRGLQLLFYSVGIGQISSEVPQNLSASRPQDRQFILSSKKLLLSDSGFYLCAWSVLGGVYAGNTIYFGEGSWLTVV.